The clone carrying this TCR beta chain occurred a few times. The antigen is undetermined. This sample was included in a study of cytomegalovirus exposure and HLA in healthy donors. Whole-study results and caveats: A later analysis showed that HLA-associated TCR beta chains had undergone more clonal expansion than equally common others. In an earlier analysis, in some 500 donors, most V segments appeared productive either ~87% or ~30% of the time. What a later analysis reportedly showed was that an Asian-associated ancestry cluster had fewer N-insertions than the approximately 720-donor mean. A later analysis by the authors found several of the most significant clusters apparently linked to common viral pathogens.

With 60 Vbeta and 13 Jbeta primers, the PCR was carried out. The method was immunoSEQ multiplex PCR; TCRdb's version includes in-frame clones alone and lacks a portion of them. The profile covers approximately 100,000 clones, with roughly 70% appearing a single time and about 10% taken by the ten largest. After removal of 6 bases from V and 4 bases from J, the junction contained 11 bases not matched to a gene. The CDR3 has 15 amino acids. From germline, CDR1 is LNHDA and CDR2 SQIVND (reference sequence). This rearrangement joins TRBV19 to TRBJ2-7; 8 nucleotides match TRBD1. The TCR sequence derives from a man aged 50 to 60 in good health and CMV-seronegative. The specimen sequenced was PBMCs. DNA of the CDR3: TGTGCCAGTAGCCGATTCGACAGGGGCGATTACGAGCAGTACTTC. Its translation: CASSRFDRGDYEQYF. Looking up the rest from reference TRBV19 and TRBJ2-7 gives the full variable domain: DGGITQSPKYLFRKEGQNVTLSCEQNLNHDAMYWYRQDPGQGLRLIYYSQIVNDFQKGDIAEGYSVSREKKESFPLTVTSAQKNPTAFYLCASSRFDRGDYEQYFGPGTRLTVT.